The clone carrying this T cell receptor (beta chain) was detected only once. This CDR3 is built from 16 residues. The ends were cut back, 1 base at V and 0 bases at J, with 10 bases in the middle. The sample originates from a study of blood T cell repertoires in COVID-19. Per the study methods: For nucleated cells, counts were estimated from reference gene primer amplification. Clones were sequenced by immunoSEQ multiplex PCR, and TCRdb holds only the in-frame ones, with some missing. V and J calls and clone size follow that table, whereas D and trimming were derived from the DNA. The data contain around 140,000 clones, around 90% of them seen just once; the ten biggest clones take up about 1.7%.

The chain carries TRBV23-1 and TRBJ1-5; D is undetermined. TRBV23-1 is an ORF for which the function is uncertain. The clonotype originates from a man aged 65 to 79 with acute or convalescent COVID-19. The specimen sequenced was peripheral blood. CDR3 amino acids: CASSQFREISNQPQHF. For the CDR3, the DNA is TGCGCCAGCAGTCAATTCCGGGAAATTAGCAATCAGCCCCAGCATTTT.